These 17 T cell receptor beta chains originate from one sample sequenced in a study of T cell responses to AZD1222 COVID-19 vaccine. Produced via immunoSEQ multiplex PCR; TCRdb's table is partial and in-frame only. Here the sample spans about 42,000 clones, approximately 90% being singletons. The sample was peripheral blood, taken 28 days after the second AZD1222 dose. Receptors were obtained from an adult who received the AZD1222 COVID-19 vaccine.

This clone has only a few counts. This chain connects TRBV5-1 to TRBJ2-5, with D tentatively TRBD1 (5 bases). The CDR3 has 15 amino acids. The V gene's germline CDR1 is SGHRS and CDR2 YFSETQ. With 0 bases removed from V and 6 bases from J, the gap between germline ends came to 15 bases. In DNA, the CDR3 is TGCGCCAGCAGCTTGGGCACCCAGGGCGAGAAGACCCAGTACTTC. Translating it yields CASSLGTQGEKTQYF.

V usage is TRBV10-1 and J usage is TRBJ1-2, with TRBD1 identical over 8 bases. Germline-derived CDR1 and CDR2 are WNHNN and SYGVQD (reference sequence). The CDR3 length is 16 residues. V lost 2 bases, J lost 7 bases, and 12 bases stayed unmatched. This CDR3 is CASSEASDEDRVGYTF. The CDR3 coding sequence is TGCGCCAGCAGTGAGGCTTCGGACGAGGACAGGGTTGGCTACACCTTC.

The chain is built from TRBV2 and TRBJ2-7; D is unclear. Trimming stripped 7 bases from V and 4 bases from J, with 20 bases between. This CDR3 spans 15 amino acids. Germline V lookup: CDR1 SNHLY, CDR2 FYNNEI. The CDR3 loop reads CASKLGSGGTYEQYF. In nucleotides, the CDR3 is TGTGCCAGCAAGTTAGGATCGGGTGGAACTTACGAGCAGTACTTC.

J is TRBJ2-1 and V is TRBV3-1 (or the pseudogene TRBV3-2); 8 nucleotides align to TRBD2. CDR1 is LGHDT, CDR2 YNNKEL, per germline (reference sequence). The CDR3 covers 14 residues. The junction had 8 bases not matched to a gene; V was cut back by 8 bases and J by 5 bases. The DNA of the CDR3 is TGTGCCAGCCCCACTAGCGGAGGGAACAATGAGCAGTTCTTC. It is translated as CASPTSGGNNEQFF.

The chain joins TRBV6-2 or TRBV6-3 to TRBJ2-7; 7 nucleotides line up with TRBD1. J gave up 5 bases and V 6 bases, and 13 bases lay outside the gene matches. The V gene's germline CDR1 is MNHEY and CDR2 SVGEGT. This CDR3 comprises 15 residues. The CDR3 DNA sequence: TGTGCCAGCAGCCCGGACAGGCACAGGGCCGACGAGCAGTACTTC. Its protein product is CASSPDRHRADEQYF.

The rearrangement links TRBV19 to TRBJ1-2, with no clear D. There are 14 residues in the CDR3. Trimming shortened V by 1 base and J by 2 bases, and 8 bases separated the two germline ends. CDR1 and CDR2 (germline): LNHDA, SQIVND (reference sequence). CDR3 residues: CASSIGAENYGYTF. CDR3 in DNA: TGTGCCAGTAGTATAGGGGCAGAGAACTATGGCTACACCTTC.

The chain recombines TRBV6-4 with TRBJ2-1; 7 nucleotides line up with TRBD2. J lost 10 bases, V lost 0 bases, and 9 bases had no gene match. This CDR3 spans 15 amino acids. CDR1 and CDR2 (germline): MRHNA, SNTAGT. In DNA form, the CDR3 reads TGTGCCAGCAGTGACTCGGTACGCGGGAGAAGGGAGCAGTTCTTC. It yields the protein CASSDSVRGRREQFF.

This chain links TRBV7-3 with TRBJ2-1; D not certain. This CDR3 has 12 amino acids. V dropped 2 bases and J dropped 10 bases, with 9 bases sitting between them. Germline loops: CDR1 SGHTA, CDR2 FQGTGA. CDR3 sequence reads: CASSLDGDEQFF. As DNA, the CDR3 is TGTGCCAGCAGCTTAGACGGAGACGAGCAGTTCTTC.

This chain links TRBV5-1 with TRBJ2-4; D not resolved. CDR1 is SGHRS, CDR2 YFSETQ, per germline. The germline V and J ends were trimmed by 5 bases and 3 bases, with 9 bases remaining between them. The CDR3 has 13 amino acids. The CDR3 reads CASRKSGKNIQYF. The CDR3 DNA reads TGCGCCAGCAGAAAATCAGGCAAAAACATTCAGTACTTC.

The chain has TRBV7-9 and TRBJ2-5; TRBD2 might be the D (6 bases). V lost 4 bases and J lost 5, with 20 bases in between. Germline CDR1 reads SEHNR; CDR2 reads FQNEAQ (reference sequence). The CDR3 is 16 amino acids. The CDR3 here is CASSSPLAENWETQYF. As DNA, the CDR3 is TGTGCCAGCAGCTCTCCTTTAGCGGAGAATTGGGAGACCCAGTACTTC.

The chain joins TRBV10-3 to TRBJ2-5; D is uncertain. V lost 5 bases and J 2 bases, leaving 6 bases between the germline ends. Germline values: CDR1 ENHRY, CDR2 SYGVKD. There are 12 residues in the CDR3. The CDR3 nucleotides are TGTGCCATCAGTACAGATCAAGAGACCCAGTACTTC. Translation gives CAISTDQETQYF.

The V call is TRBV3-1 (or the pseudogene TRBV3-2), the J call TRBJ2-7; TRBD2 aligns across 12 bases. CDR1 and CDR2 from the germline V gene are LGHDT and YNNKEL (reference sequence). After removal of 7 bases from V and 6 bases from J, the junction contained 4 bases not matched to a gene. The CDR3 covers 13 residues. The DNA for the CDR3 is TGTGCCAGCACCCTAGCGGGAGGGCTCGAGCAGTACTTC. Protein: CASTLAGGLEQYF.

This rearrangement joins TRBV6-2 or TRBV6-3 to TRBJ2-7; D is possibly TRBD2 (5 bases). Per the germline V gene, CDR1 is MNHEY and CDR2 is SVGEGT. The CDR3 length is 14 residues. Trimming took off 5 bases at V and 0 bases at J, with 11 bases between the two ends. The CDR3 loop reads CASSNPGLSYEQYF. The CDR3 nucleotides read TGTGCCAGCAGTAACCCAGGACTCTCCTACGAGCAGTACTTC.

This clone appeared a single time. The chain has TRBV4-2 and TRBJ1-2; possibly TRBD1 for D (5 bases). The germline V gene encodes CDR1 LGHNA and CDR2 YNFKEQ. This CDR3 spans 15 amino acids. V was shortened by 2 bases and J by 3 bases, with 13 bases between the two germline ends. The CDR3 protein is CASSQRSTGHYGYTF. CDR3 nucleotides: TGTGCCAGCAGCCAAAGGTCGACGGGACACTATGGCTACACCTTC.

The rearrangement joins TRBV7-2 to TRBJ1-2; 7 bases match TRBD1. The CDR3 covers 14 residues. After removal of 6 bases from V and 7 bases from J, the junction contained 11 bases not matched to a gene. The germline gives CDR1 SGHTA, CDR2 FQGNSA. The CDR3 nucleotides are TGTGCCAGCAGTATGCAGGGGGTTCTTGGTGGCTACACCTTC. It yields the protein CASSMQGVLGGYTF.

A single count supports this clone. The chain joins TRBV30 to TRBJ2-3; unclear D gene. The V end lost 4 bases, the J end lost 1 base, and 15 bases lay between the germline ends. This CDR3 spans 15 amino acids. CDR1 GTSNPN and CDR2 SVGIG come from the germline V gene (reference sequence). This CDR3 is CAWTTLSTRTDTQYF. The CDR3 nucleotides are TGTGCCTGGACCACGTTAAGTACACGCACAGATACGCAGTATTTT.

CDR3 protein: CASSEVPESSYNSPLHF. The CDR3, as DNA: TGTGCCAGCAGTGAAGTTCCAGAAAGCTCCTATAATTCACCCCTCCACTTT. The chain carries TRBV6-1 and TRBJ1-6; D is uncertain. The CDR3 totals 17 residues. Germline values: CDR1 MNHNS, CDR2 SASEGT. V lost 1 base to trimming and J lost 0 bases, with 10 bases between them.